The 16 T cell receptor beta chains given below trace back to one sample, sequenced in a study of cytomegalovirus exposure and HLA in healthy donors. The PCR employed 60 Vbeta primers together with 13 Jbeta primers. The assay was immunoSEQ multiplex PCR, and TCRdb's table has in-frame clones only and misses some. There are roughly 170,000 clones in the sample; approximately 81% occur only once, and approximately 0.98% lies in the top ten. The sample was PBMCs. These receptors all come from a man aged 25-45 years in good health and CMV-seronegative.

CDR3 region: CAWNSGVTYNEQFF. The CDR3 DNA reads TGTGCCTGGAATAGCGGAGTTACCTACAATGAGCAGTTCTTC. The chain links TRBV30 to TRBJ2-1, with D possibly TRBD2 on 6 matching bases. The CDR3 covers 14 residues. With 4 bases removed from V and 2 bases from J, the gap between germline ends came to 12 bases. The germline CDR1 and CDR2 sequences are GTSNPN and SVGIG (reference sequence).

The chain has TRBV5-6 and TRBJ1-5, with a weak D call TRBD1 (5 bases). Germline V CDR1 and CDR2: SGHDT, YYEEEE. The CDR3 length is 14 residues. The V end was cut by 3 bases, the J end by 7 bases, with 14 bases between. The CDR3 loop is CASSSFRDHQPQHF. The CDR3 coding sequence is TGTGCCAGCAGCTCGTTCAGGGATCACCAGCCCCAGCATTTT.

CDR3 in amino acids: CASSLAPPGREDYGYTF. The DNA of the CDR3 is TGTGCCAGCAGCTTAGCCCCGCCTGGCAGGGAGGACTATGGCTACACCTTC. The V call is TRBV7-6, the J call TRBJ1-2; D is possibly TRBD1 (5 bases). The CDR3 totals 17 residues. V lost 0 bases and J 3 bases, leaving 17 bases between the germline ends. Germline V lookup: CDR1 SGHVS, CDR2 FNYEAQ.

V gene TRBV2 combines with J gene TRBJ1-1; D possibly corresponds to TRBD1 (5 bases). The CDR3 is 11 amino acids. CDR1 and CDR2 (germline): SNHLY, FYNNEI. Trimming left V 5 bases short and J 8 bases short, with 9 bases between. The CDR3 DNA reads as TGTGCCAGCAGTCAAGACAGCGAAGCTTTCTTT. This translates into CASSQDSEAFF.

The chain has TRBV5-4 and TRBJ2-1; the match to TRBD2 covers 10 bases. CDR1 is SGHNT, CDR2 YYREEE, per germline (reference sequence). The V gene end was trimmed by 0 bases and the J gene end by 8 bases; junction bases not matched to a gene: 5. This CDR3 comprises 15 residues. The CDR3 bases are TGTGCCAGCAGCTTGGGGCTAGCGGGAGCTCATGAGCAGTTCTTC. It specifies CASSLGLAGAHEQFF. The variable domain in full, with the rest retrieved from reference TRBV5-4 and TRBJ2-1, is ETGVTQSPTHLIKTRGQQVTLRCSSQSGHNTVSWYQQALGQGPQFIFQYYREEENGRGNFPPRFSGLQFPNYSSELNVNALELDDSALYLCASSLGLAGAHEQFFGPGTRLTVL.

This clone occurred a few times. The chain recombines TRBV19 with TRBJ1-2, with a tentative D call TRBD1 (6 bases). From germline, CDR1 is LNHDA and CDR2 SQIVND (reference sequence). The germline V and J ends were trimmed by 3 bases and 4 bases, with 12 bases remaining between them. CDR3 length: 14 amino acids. This chain's CDR3 is CASSMQGRGYGYTF. The CDR3, as DNA: TGTGCCAGTAGTATGCAGGGGAGGGGCTATGGCTACACCTTC.

The chain recombines TRBV11-3 with TRBJ2-5; 7 nucleotides line up with TRBD1. Trimming cost V 4 bases and J 2 bases; bases outside gene matches: 16. Germline V lookup: CDR1 SGHNT, CDR2 YENEEA. The CDR3 is 18 amino acids. The CDR3 region is CASSSPYLTGEAQETQYF. The CDR3 DNA is TGTGCCAGCAGCTCTCCTTATCTCACAGGGGAAGCTCAAGAGACCCAGTACTTC.

The chain joins TRBV30 to TRBJ2-2; 9 bases fit TRBD2. Germline V CDR1 and CDR2: GTSNPN, SVGIG (reference sequence). The CDR3 covers 14 residues. J gave up 5 bases and V 1 base, and 2 bases lay outside the gene matches. CDR3 in DNA: TGTGCCTGGAGTGGACTAGCGGCAACCGGGGAGCTGTTTTTT. Translating it yields CAWSGLAATGELFF.

The chain couples TRBV6-1 to TRBJ1-5; tentatively, D is TRBD1 (6 bases). V lost 8 bases and J lost 0, with 14 bases in between. This CDR3 is built from 15 residues. Per the germline V gene, CDR1 is MNHNS and CDR2 is SASEGT. CDR3 bases: TGTGCCAGCTTTATCGGGACATATAGCAATCAGCCCCAGCATTTT. Its translation is CASFIGTYSNQPQHF.

The V and J genes are TRBV4-2 and TRBJ2-5, with 8 bases identical to TRBD2. The CDR3 has 14 residues. Germline V gene lookup returns CDR1 LGHNA and CDR2 YNFKEQ. The trim removed 4 bases at V and 0 bases at J, leaving 1 base unmatched. CDR3 in amino acids: CASSPGLDQETQYF. The CDR3 DNA sequence: TGTGCCAGCAGCCCGGGACTAGACCAAGAGACCCAGTACTTC.

This clone occurred a few times. V and J are TRBV7-2 and TRBJ2-7; TRBD2 matches at 12 bases. From germline, CDR1 is SGHTA and CDR2 FQGNSA. V was pared by 5 bases and J by 6 bases, with 8 bases of the junction left unmatched. The CDR3 is 15 residues long. DNA of the CDR3: TGTGCCAGCAGCACCTCTAGCGGGGGGGCCGCCGAGCAGTACTTC. Translation gives CASSTSSGGAAEQYF.

This chain joins TRBV6-1 and TRBJ1-6, with TRBD1 matching over 12 bases. This CDR3 has 14 amino acids. Germline-derived CDR1 and CDR2 are MNHNS and SASEGT. V shed 6 bases and J 7 bases; nucleotides not matched to a gene: 1. CDR3 amino acids: CASRGQGANSPLHF. Written as DNA, the CDR3 is TGTGCCAGCAGGGGACAGGGGGCGAATTCACCCCTCCACTTT.

This rearrangement joins TRBV28 to TRBJ2-7, with TRBD2 identical over 7 bases. The V segment lost 5 bases and the J segment 3 bases; nucleotides outside the gene matches: 10. This CDR3 is 15 amino acids long. Germline V CDR1 and CDR2: MDHEN, SYDVKM. For the CDR3, the DNA is TGTGCCAGCAGTACACCCCTCCGGGACTACTACGAGCAGTACTTC. Protein product: CASSTPLRDYYEQYF.

This clone has only a few counts. V usage is TRBV4-1 and J usage is TRBJ1-6; 9 bases agree with TRBD1. The junction had 6 bases not matched to a gene; V was cut back by 0 bases and J by 9 bases. The CDR3 has 16 residues. Germline V gene data show CDR1 as MGHRA and CDR2 as YSYEKL. The CDR3 DNA reads as TGCGCCAGCAGCCAAGATTCCGGGACAGGGCTTTCACCCCTCCACTTT. Protein sequence: CASSQDSGTGLSPLHF.

This chain uses TRBV5-4 with TRBJ1-2, with 7 bases lining up with TRBD1. J lost 1 base, V lost 4 bases, and 7 bases had no gene match. The CDR3 runs 15 residues. Per germline, CDR1 SGHNT and CDR2 YYREEE (reference sequence). The CDR3 DNA reads TGTGCCAGCAGCGGCCGGGACAGACTTAACTATGGCTACACCTTC. Translating gives CASSGRDRLNYGYTF.

V is TRBV5-1 and J is TRBJ2-2, with 8 bases lining up with TRBD2. This CDR3 has 13 amino acids. The germline V gene encodes CDR1 SGHRS and CDR2 YFSETQ. Trimming removed 3 bases from V and 6 bases from J; junction bases left unmatched: 1. CDR3 DNA sequence: TGCGCCAGCAGCTCGGGACTAGCCGGGGAGCTGTTTTTT. This translates into CASSSGLAGELFF.